Listed below are T cell receptor beta chains from one sample, sequenced in a study of blood T cell repertoires in COVID-19. Clones were read by immunoSEQ multiplex PCR, and TCRdb kept only the in-frame ones, dropping some. The profile covers some 250,000 clones, with approximately 83% appearing a single time and under 2.5% taken by the ten largest. The material sequenced was PBMCs or T cells enriched from blood (not recorded which). These receptors were collected from a woman between 50 and 59 years old who had recovered from COVID-19. CDR3s include the opening cysteine and the closing phenylalanine or tryptophan. Fields, in order: CDR3 protein, J gene, V gene.

CASSLDSGTGEYF TRBJ2-3 TRBV7-9
CASSEMVYAGNTIYF TRBJ1-3 TRBV2
CASSYTGELDTQYF TRBJ2-3 TRBV2
CAISEAGGDSYEQYF TRBJ2-7 TRBV10-3
CASKRRGGYEQYF TRBJ2-7 TRBV19
CASSLSQGRGTEAFF TRBJ1-1 TRBV27
CASGTGVEETQYF TRBJ2-5 TRBV9
CASSPLDRGGSYEQYF TRBJ2-7 TRBV18
CASSPRGSAGNTIYF TRBJ1-3 TRBV3-1/TRBV3-2
CASKEFSGSYHEQYF TRBJ2-7 TRBV5-1
CASSLGGDEQYF TRBJ2-7 TRBV5-4
CASSSQPSGYTQLRRDTQYF TRBJ2-3 TRBV7-6
CASSSTWMGEETQYF TRBJ2-5 TRBV5-1
CAWSPGDRYEQYF TRBJ2-7 TRBV30
CASSPLGAAQETQYF TRBJ2-5 TRBV7-3
CASRISGTHEQYF TRBJ2-7 TRBV19
CASSLPGGYGYTF TRBJ1-2 TRBV27
CASSQGQTSGNTIYF TRBJ1-3 TRBV19
CAISESGQGRETQYF TRBJ2-5 TRBV10-3
CAISEAGGYEQYF TRBJ2-7 TRBV10-3
CASSTTGTGYNEQFF TRBJ2-1 TRBV5-1
CASSLDGGNQPQHF TRBJ1-5 TRBV5-4
CASSPTGVTNEKLFF TRBJ1-4 TRBV5-1
CASSSGLAGAYEQYF TRBJ2-7 TRBV11-2
CASGGGRYGYTF TRBJ1-2 TRBV5-1
CASSPVSGLTGELFF TRBJ2-2 TRBV5-1
CASSPDRGGYGYTF TRBJ1-2 TRBV6-4
CAISPRTSGRAQAYNEQFF TRBJ2-1 TRBV10-3
CASRMTGETNEKLFF TRBJ1-4 TRBV3-1/TRBV3-2
CATRGGPPEQFF TRBJ2-1 TRBV15
CASSPLGDTSSYEQYF TRBJ2-7 TRBV7-9
CASSPTGATSNSPLHF TRBJ1-6 TRBV18
CASSLAEGGGVYEQYF TRBJ2-7 TRBV7-8
CASSETRGGSYNEQFF TRBJ2-1 TRBV2
CASSSLRAELAGELFF TRBJ2-2 TRBV28
CASSSPTGGPSGSISHEQYF TRBJ2-7 TRBV27
CASSGGSGSLNEQFF TRBJ2-1 TRBV2
CASSLDLVKLSAYEQYF TRBJ2-7 TRBV11-2
CASSSNGQGVTEAFF TRBJ1-1 TRBV28
CASRNRDSYNSPLHF TRBJ1-6 TRBV28
CATSRQGSSYNEQFF TRBJ2-1 TRBV15
CASSLARSSYNSPLHF TRBJ1-6 TRBV5-1
CASSHGQTQETQYF TRBJ2-5 TRBV5-1
CASSPDRDLNQPQHF TRBJ1-5 TRBV28
CATSSVYYIDNLYSNQPQHF TRBJ1-5 TRBV15
CASTRSGRWDTQYF TRBJ2-3 TRBV19
CASSVTGNPYEQYF TRBJ2-7 TRBV7-8
CASSLGQGVGRHEQFF TRBJ2-1 TRBV18
CASSPVTGHTEAFF TRBJ1-1 TRBV7-8
CASSRGLAGTGELFF TRBJ2-2 TRBV28
CASSRGGSYNEQFF TRBJ2-1 TRBV6-4
CSAITGNEQYF TRBJ2-7 TRBV20-1
CASSRGDSSYEQYF TRBJ2-7 TRBV3-1/TRBV3-2
CASSRDREYQETQYF TRBJ2-5 TRBV2
CASSLGTGGLEGYTF TRBJ1-2 TRBV27
CASSLAVGNQPQHF TRBJ1-5 TRBV5-5
CASSDPDRRSYGYTF TRBJ1-2 TRBV5-1
CASSPGSSGRVNEQFF TRBJ2-1 TRBV18
CASSLSPRGTDTQYF TRBJ2-3 TRBV28
CASSVSGGRYDEQYF TRBJ2-7 TRBV9